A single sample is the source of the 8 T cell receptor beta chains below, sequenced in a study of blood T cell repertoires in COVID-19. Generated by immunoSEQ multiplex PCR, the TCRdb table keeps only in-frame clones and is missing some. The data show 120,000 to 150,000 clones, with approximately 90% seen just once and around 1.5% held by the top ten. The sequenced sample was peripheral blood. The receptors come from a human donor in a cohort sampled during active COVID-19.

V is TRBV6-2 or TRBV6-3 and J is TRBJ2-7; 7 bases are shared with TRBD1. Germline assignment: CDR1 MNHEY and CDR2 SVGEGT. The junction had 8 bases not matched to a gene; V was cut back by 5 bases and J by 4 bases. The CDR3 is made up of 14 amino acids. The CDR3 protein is CASSRQGARYEQYF. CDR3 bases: TGTGCCAGCAGTAGACAGGGAGCACGGTACGAGCAGTACTTC.

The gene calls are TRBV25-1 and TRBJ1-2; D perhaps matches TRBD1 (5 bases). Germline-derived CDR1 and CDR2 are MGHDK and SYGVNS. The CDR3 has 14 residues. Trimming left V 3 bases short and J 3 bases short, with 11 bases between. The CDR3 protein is CASSEQGKDYGYTF. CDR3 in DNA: TGTGCCAGCAGTGAGCAGGGAAAGGACTATGGCTACACCTTC.

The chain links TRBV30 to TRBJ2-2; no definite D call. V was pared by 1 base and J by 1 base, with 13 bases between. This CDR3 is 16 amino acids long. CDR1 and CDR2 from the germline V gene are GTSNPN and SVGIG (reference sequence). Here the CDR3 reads CAWSEADRLNTGELFF. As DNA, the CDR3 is TGTGCCTGGAGTGAGGCGGATCGATTGAACACCGGGGAGCTGTTTTTT.

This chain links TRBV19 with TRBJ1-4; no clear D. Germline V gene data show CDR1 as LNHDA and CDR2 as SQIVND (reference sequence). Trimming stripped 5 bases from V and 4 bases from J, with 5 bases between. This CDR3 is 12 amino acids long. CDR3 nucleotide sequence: TGTGCCAGTAGTTCCATTAATGAAAAACTGTTTTTT. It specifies CASSSINEKLFF.

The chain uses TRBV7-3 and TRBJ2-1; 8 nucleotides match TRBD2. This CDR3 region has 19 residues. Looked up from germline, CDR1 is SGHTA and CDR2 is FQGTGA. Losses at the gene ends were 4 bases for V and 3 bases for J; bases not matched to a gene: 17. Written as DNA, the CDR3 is TGTGCCAGCAGCTCCCAGGTAGCGGGGACTCATCTGATCTACAATGAGCAGTTCTTC. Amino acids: CASSSQVAGTHLIYNEQFF.

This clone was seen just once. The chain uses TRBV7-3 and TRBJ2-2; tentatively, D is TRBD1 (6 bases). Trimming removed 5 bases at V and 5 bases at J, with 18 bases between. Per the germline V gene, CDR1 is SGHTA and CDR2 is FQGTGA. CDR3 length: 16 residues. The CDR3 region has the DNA TGTGCCAGCAGCCCCGGGACAAATCGTTTGACCGGGGAGCTGTTTTTT. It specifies CASSPGTNRLTGELFF.

The CDR3: CASSLAYNEQFF. The CDR3 region has the DNA TGTGCCAGCAGTTTAGCATACAATGAGCAGTTCTTC. The chain uses TRBV6-5 and TRBJ2-1; D not certain. CDR3 length: 12 residues. Trimming took off 4 bases at V and 4 bases at J, with 5 bases between the two ends. Germline CDR1 MNHEY, CDR2 SVGAGI.

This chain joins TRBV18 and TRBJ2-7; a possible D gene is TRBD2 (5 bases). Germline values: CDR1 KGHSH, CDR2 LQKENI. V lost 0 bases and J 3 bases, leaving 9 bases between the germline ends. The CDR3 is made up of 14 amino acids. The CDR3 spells CASSPPGAGYEQYF. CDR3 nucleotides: TGTGCCAGCTCACCACCGGGCGCGGGCTACGAGCAGTACTTC.